This TCR beta chain was obtained from a study of cytomegalovirus exposure and HLA in healthy donors. Overall study findings and caveats: In vitro experiments confirmed that three CMV-associated chains were specific for CMV antigens. It was approximately 160 TCR beta chains that were listed as cytomegalovirus-associated. Previous analysis showed most TCR beta V segments were productive about 87% or about 30% of the time.

Use of 60 Vbeta and 13 Jbeta primers characterized the PCR. Measured with immunoSEQ multiplex PCR; TCRdb has only the in-frame clones, and not every one. The sample lists roughly 86,000 clones, roughly 80% occurring once. On this clone itself: Antigen: not known.

V was shortened by 6 bases and J by 0 bases, with 10 bases between the two germline ends. The CDR3 has 14 amino acids. The V gene's germline CDR1 is MNHEY and CDR2 SMNVEV (reference sequence). This receptor was obtained from a man aged 50 to 60 in good health and CMV-seropositive. The gene calls are TRBV27 and TRBJ2-3, with D unresolved. Sequenced input: PBMCs. The CDR3 region has the DNA TGTGCCAGCAGGAAAACTACTAGCACAGATACGCAGTATTTT. Residues: CASRKTTSTDTQYF.